The following is a TCR beta chain sequence with its context. The antigen is undetermined. CDR3 size: 16 residues. The ends lost 3 bases at V and 0 bases at J; junction bases unmatched: 8. Germline values: CDR1 SQVTM, CDR2 ANQGSEA. The protocol was immunoSEQ multiplex PCR, while the TCRdb copy is restricted to in-frame clones and leaves out a portion. This sample carries 9,500 to 15,000 clones, more than 75% of them seen once, and the ten largest clones take 8% to 10%. This entry comes from a study of tumor-infiltrating lymphocytes in localized non-small cell lung cancer. Whole-study context: Several tumor histologies, both smoking statuses, and some post-neoadjuvant chemotherapy samples were included.

Whole-study results and caveats: Tumor T-cell fraction from TCR sequencing was not associated with recurrence-free survival (p = 0.61). Different pieces of the same tissue went to different assays, confounding technical variation with intratumor heterogeneity. No T-cell fraction difference was seen between IM1 and IM2 tumors.

V gene TRBV29-1 combines with J gene TRBJ1-3; 7 bases are shared with TRBD1. The TCR sequence derives from a human donor with non-small cell lung cancer. The sample consisted of lung tumor tissue. DNA for the CDR3: TGCAGCGTTGATACAAGCCGACAGGGCTCTGGAAACACCATATATTTT. It specifies CSVDTSRQGSGNTIYF. Variable domain in full (rest from reference TRBV29-1 and TRBJ1-3): SAVISQKPSRDICQRGTSLTIQCQVDSQVTMMFWYRQQPGQSLTLIATANQGSEATYESGFVIDKFPISRPNLTFSTLTVSNMSPEDSSIYLCSVDTSRQGSGNTIYFGEGSWLTVV.